A selection of T cell receptor beta chains follows, all from one sample in a study of OX40 agonist ivuxolimab in advanced cancers. Sequencing was performed with immunoSEQ multiplex PCR; in TCRdb, only in-frame clones are kept and a portion is missing. Of approximately 46,000 clones listed, approximately 86% are singletons. The specimen comprised CD4+ or CD8+ T cells sorted from blood, sampled in a trial of the OX40 agonist ivuxolimab. The origin of the receptors is an adult with an advanced solid tumor such as melanoma, head and neck, liver or kidney cancer. CDR3s leave out the opening cysteine and the closing phenylalanine or tryptophan. Each record gives: V gene, J gene, CDR3 protein.

V gene: TRBV27
J gene: TRBJ1-6
CDR3 protein: ASSLSYTLVWDVGVGSYNSPLH

V gene: TRBV5-4
J gene: TRBJ2-7
CDR3 protein: ASSLAREMESVKY

V gene: TRBV19
J gene: TRBJ1-5
CDR3 protein: ASSKTGAGQPQH

V gene: TRBV11-2
J gene: TRBJ2-1
CDR3 protein: ASSLEVSGGAHEQF

V gene: TRBV5-1
J gene: TRBJ2-7
CDR3 protein: ASRTGSYEQY

V gene: TRBV15
J gene: TRBJ2-7
CDR3 protein: ATSRGREGQGNEQY

V gene: TRBV7-9
J gene: TRBJ2-7
CDR3 protein: ASSSPPREQY

V gene: TRBV7-9
J gene: TRBJ1-1
CDR3 protein: ASSQGAVSGAF

V gene: TRBV4-1
J gene: TRBJ1-6
CDR3 protein: ASSQDLTGSDSPLH

V gene: TRBV7-9
J gene: TRBJ1-1
CDR3 protein: ASSPRGTEAF

V gene: TRBV4-1
J gene: TRBJ1-2
CDR3 protein: ASSHNSGGGYYGYT

V gene: TRBV7-3
J gene: TRBJ2-1
CDR3 protein: ASSLGPRLDEQF

V gene: TRBV30
J gene: TRBJ1-1
CDR3 protein: AWSVSRTAF

V gene: TRBV6-5
J gene: TRBJ1-2
CDR3 protein: ASSYGGRRGDGYT

V gene: TRBV28
J gene: TRBJ2-1
CDR3 protein: ASSFGGGGYEQF

V gene: TRBV27
J gene: TRBJ2-7
CDR3 protein: ASSQTPSGGSYEQY

V gene: TRBV29-1
J gene: TRBJ1-1
CDR3 protein: SVAPAF

V gene: TRBV19
J gene: TRBJ2-1
CDR3 protein: ASSLRTRYNEQF

V gene: TRBV5-1
J gene: TRBJ1-2
CDR3 protein: ASRGSNYGYT

V gene: TRBV7-9
J gene: TRBJ2-1
CDR3 protein: ASSLRQGTTYNEQF

V gene: TRBV29-1
J gene: TRBJ2-1
CDR3 protein: SVETGEDYNEQF

V gene: TRBV15
J gene: TRBJ2-1
CDR3 protein: ATSRGTSGRYNEQF

V gene: TRBV19
J gene: TRBJ1-1
CDR3 protein: ASFSTFPTEAF

V gene: TRBV7-9
J gene: TRBJ2-3
CDR3 protein: ASTGGREISDTQY

V gene: TRBV5-1
J gene: TRBJ2-3
CDR3 protein: ASSLVITIGHTDTQY

V gene: TRBV4-3
J gene: TRBJ2-2
CDR3 protein: ASSQERGLVVFTGELF

V gene: TRBV7-9
J gene: TRBJ2-1
CDR3 protein: ASSSGQGEF

V gene: TRBV25-1
J gene: TRBJ2-3
CDR3 protein: ASSETVGSTDTQY

V gene: TRBV15
J gene: TRBJ2-2
CDR3 protein: ATSRVRGRQGKNTGELF

V gene: TRBV27
J gene: TRBJ2-7
CDR3 protein: ASSLWVAGGTYEQY

V gene: TRBV7-9
J gene: TRBJ2-2
CDR3 protein: ASSSGATREATGELF

V gene: TRBV10-2
J gene: TRBJ1-1
CDR3 protein: ASSDRAVNTEAF

V gene: TRBV27
J gene: TRBJ2-3
CDR3 protein: ASSPPGQASDTQY

V gene: TRBV14
J gene: TRBJ1-1
CDR3 protein: ASGNGAEAF

V gene: TRBV5-5
J gene: TRBJ1-1
CDR3 protein: ASSPTGGNTEAF

V gene: TRBV5-1
J gene: TRBJ1-1
CDR3 protein: ASSLATLGARTEAF

V gene: TRBV5-4
J gene: TRBJ2-7
CDR3 protein: ASSEWTLSGEQY